A selection of T cell receptor beta chains follows, all from one sample in a study of blood T cell repertoires in COVID-19. Some clones are missing from TCRdb's copy, which holds only in-frame ones; the method was immunoSEQ multiplex PCR. Among roughly 300,000 clones listed, roughly 85% were seen once. The sample was peripheral blood. Every receptor here comes from a human donor in a cohort sampled during active COVID-19. CDR3s include the opening cysteine and the closing phenylalanine or tryptophan. The order of the fields is CDR3 length, J gene, V gene, CDR3 protein.

length: 15
J: TRBJ1-1
V: TRBV9
CDR3: CASSDAPGGQTEAFF

length: 15
J: TRBJ2-3
V: TRBV7-2
CDR3: CASSLSRSKSDTQYF

length: 17
J: TRBJ1-5
V: TRBV7-8
CDR3: CASSLKGGATGSQPQHF

length: 13
J: TRBJ1-2
V: TRBV7-9
CDR3: CASSLSGAPGYTF

length: 19
J: TRBJ2-6
V: TRBV7-3
CDR3: CASSSRPIHSRSGANVLTF

length: 15
J: TRBJ1-2
V: TRBV19
CDR3: CASSSGTGGNYGYTF

length: 12
J: TRBJ2-3
V: TRBV12-3/TRBV12-4
CDR3: CASSWLTDTQYF

length: 13
J: TRBJ1-5
V: TRBV27
CDR3: CASSLFFSQPQHF

length: 13
J: TRBJ2-5
V: TRBV7-9
CDR3: CASSSRSQETQYF

length: 11
J: TRBJ1-1
V: TRBV3-1/TRBV3-2
CDR3: CASMGGTEAFF

length: 14
J: TRBJ2-3
V: TRBV14
CDR3: CASSRARSTDTQYF

length: 15
J: TRBJ2-1
V: TRBV11-2
CDR3: CASSLLRGKVNEQFF

length: 17
J: TRBJ1-2
V: TRBV5-1
CDR3: CASSPTGHRTLNYGYTF

length: 17
J: TRBJ2-3
V: TRBV4-1
CDR3: CASSQGQGTSVLDTQYF

length: 11
J: TRBJ1-2
V: TRBV19
CDR3: CASSFSRDHTF

length: 11
J: TRBJ1-1
V: TRBV6-5
CDR3: CASSYATRAFF

length: 14
J: TRBJ2-2
V: TRBV7-9
CDR3: CASSLAGVTGELFF

length: 16
J: TRBJ1-3
V: TRBV30
CDR3: CAWSGMSFNSGNTIYF

length: 13
J: TRBJ1-2
V: TRBV10-2
CDR3: CASSERTGFGYTF

length: 14
J: TRBJ1-6
V: TRBV4-1
CDR3: CASSQGGPGPPLHF

length: 15
J: TRBJ2-1
V: TRBV5-5
CDR3: CASSAGARTGNEQFF

length: 13
J: TRBJ1-1
V: TRBV18
CDR3: CASSPQKSTEAFF

length: 18
J: TRBJ2-5
V: TRBV19
CDR3: CASKVSASGGARGETQYF

length: 12
J: TRBJ1-3
V: TRBV4-2
CDR3: CASSQGPDTIYF

length: 11
J: TRBJ1-1
V: TRBV2
CDR3: CASSALSEAFF

length: 12
J: TRBJ2-7
V: TRBV30
CDR3: CAWSTGGGEQYF

length: 15
J: TRBJ2-1
V: TRBV10-1
CDR3: CASSDRANRGDEQFF

length: 16
J: TRBJ2-3
V: TRBV30
CDR3: CAWSVGRGARTDTQYF

length: 13
J: TRBJ1-2
V: TRBV27
CDR3: CASSRDRDYGYTF

length: 9
J: TRBJ1-1
V: TRBV20-1
CDR3: CSGHREAFF

length: 13
J: TRBJ2-7
V: TRBV6-5
CDR3: CASSRGIRDEQYF

length: 15
J: TRBJ2-2
V: TRBV6-4
CDR3: CASSPQGAGTGELFF

length: 18
J: TRBJ2-3
V: TRBV9
CDR3: CASSVALAGDSSTDTQYF

length: 13
J: TRBJ1-5
V: TRBV5-1
CDR3: CASSRYSNQPQHF

length: 13
J: TRBJ2-3
V: TRBV2
CDR3: CASRAAPADTQYF

length: 16
J: TRBJ1-1
V: TRBV5-1
CDR3: CASSTGADGVNTEAFF

length: 13
J: TRBJ2-4
V: TRBV7-2
CDR3: CASSFTGKNIQYF

length: 15
J: TRBJ2-2
V: TRBV28
CDR3: CASRPLADNTGELFF

length: 13
J: TRBJ2-7
V: TRBV27
CDR3: CASSRDRSYEQYF

length: 14
J: TRBJ1-1
V: TRBV30
CDR3: CAWSSGSAYTEAFF

length: 20
J: TRBJ2-1
V: TRBV7-3
CDR3: CASSPLIKSPHRDRVHEQFF

length: 17
J: TRBJ1-6
V: TRBV7-9
CDR3: CASSITRGGSYNSPLHF